This TCR beta chain was sequenced in a study of beta chain features in type 1 diabetes. General study findings and limits: All four CD4+ subsets of Type 1 diabetes patients contained TCRB CDR3s that were moderately but significantly shorter. In patients and controls equally, PCR might favor templates that are shorter.

This clone was detected a few times. The antigen remains undetermined. Sequencing targeted expressed TCRB transcripts, as all isolated RNA had been reverse transcribed. The average read count of naive, central memory and regulatory T cell samples was a few million. Generated by immunoSEQ multiplex PCR, the TCRdb table keeps only in-frame clones and is missing some. The top ten hold approximately 1.4% of the sample, which has about 220,000 clones, around 9.9% seen once. Looked up from germline, CDR1 is MNHEY and CDR2 is SMNVEV (reference sequence). CDR3 length: 11 amino acids. The V and J ends lost 8 bases and 9 bases, in that order; junction bases with no gene match: 6.

The sequencing input was central memory CD4+ T cells from blood. This clonotype was obtained from a man aged 18 to 29 in good health. J is TRBJ2-5 and V is TRBV27; 7 nucleotides match TRBD2. For the CDR3, the DNA is TGTGCCAGCGTTGGTCGGGGGGCCCAGTACTTC. Translating gives CASVGRGAQYF.